Here is one T cell receptor (beta chain) with its context. The antigen remains undetermined. The source of the sample is a study of shared clonotypes between healthy human individuals. About the study: A couple of women and a few men aged 18 to 49 served as donors. Three CD4 naive, three CD4 memory, two CD8 naive and one CD8 memory plate were used per donor.

Using immunoSEQ multiplex PCR, the repertoire was profiled, and TCRdb retains in-frame clones only, with some absent. Of about 380,000 clones listed, 96% are singletons. The study, taken as a whole, reports: Only blood was sampled, and tissue TCR repertoires likely differ from blood ones. Memory subsets generally showed smaller estimated richness than naive subsets did.

The germline CDR1 and CDR2 sequences are MNHEY and SMNVEV (reference sequence). V was clipped by 8 bases and J by 6 bases, with 7 bases between them. The CDR3 runs 10 residues. The receptor's source is a man aged 25-45 years in good health. Sequencing input: memory CD8+ T cells sorted from blood. Described subset: CD45RO+ cells pooled with CCR7-negative TemRA cells. J is TRBJ1-1 and V is TRBV27; D is unresolved. The DNA for the CDR3 is TGTGCCAGCGGGCATTCTGAAGCTTTCTTT. Protein product: CASGHSEAFF.